The clone carrying this T cell receptor beta chain was counted a single time. Assay used: immunoSEQ multiplex PCR; TCRdb lists only in-frame clones, some missing. Of 260,000 or so clones listed, about 85% were seen once; the top ten hold roughly 2.7%. The data originate from a study of blood T cell repertoires in COVID-19. This CDR3 comprises 14 residues. CDR1 is SNHLY and CDR2 is FYNNEI in the germline V gene. V was shortened by 6 bases and J by 7 bases, with 13 bases between the two germline ends. The gene calls are TRBV2 and TRBJ1-6; a weak D match, TRBD1 (6 bases). Sequencing was performed on PBMCs or T cells enriched from blood (not recorded which). The TCR originated in a woman aged 45-59 years who had recovered from COVID-19. The CDR3 region is CASRELTGNSPLHF. In nucleotides, the CDR3 is TGTGCCAGCAGGGAATTAACAGGGAATTCACCCCTCCACTTT.